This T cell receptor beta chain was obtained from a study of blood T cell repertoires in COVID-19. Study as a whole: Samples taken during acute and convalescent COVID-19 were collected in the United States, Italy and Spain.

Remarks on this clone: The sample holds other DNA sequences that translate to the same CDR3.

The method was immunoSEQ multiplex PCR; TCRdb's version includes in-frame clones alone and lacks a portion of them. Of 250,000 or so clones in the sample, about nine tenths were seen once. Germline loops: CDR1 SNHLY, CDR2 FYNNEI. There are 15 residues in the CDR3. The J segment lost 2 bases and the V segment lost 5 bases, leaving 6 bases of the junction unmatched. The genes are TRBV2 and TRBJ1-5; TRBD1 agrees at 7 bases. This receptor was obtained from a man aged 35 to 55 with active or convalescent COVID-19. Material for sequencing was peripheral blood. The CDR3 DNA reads TGTGCCAGCAGTTCCACAGGGGTCGGCAATCAGCCCCAGCATTTT. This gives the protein CASSSTGVGNQPQHF. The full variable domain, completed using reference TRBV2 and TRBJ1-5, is EPEVTQTPSHQVTQMGQEVILRCVPISNHLYFYWYRQILGQKVEFLVSFYNNEISEKSEIFDDQFSVERPDGSNFTLKIRSTKLEDSAMYFCASSSTGVGNQPQHFGDGTRLSIL.